Listed below are T cell receptor beta chains from one sample, sequenced in a study of graft-versus-host responses after intestinal transplantation. Libraries were prepared by immunoSEQ multiplex PCR; TCRdb keeps only in-frame clonotypes and omits some of them. The repertoire holds roughly 17,000 clones, around two fifths seen once, with 3.5% to 4.5% in the top ten. The sequencing here drew on alloreactive CD8+ T cells from a mixed lymphocyte reaction culture, taken before intestinal transplant. Source of these receptors: a human patient who received an intestinal transplant. The CDR3 runs from the conserved cysteine through the conserved F or W.

TRBJ2-5	TRBV4-2	CASSQDLPILGAEETQYF
TRBJ1-1	TRBV6-5	CASSWAGDTEAFF
TRBJ1-2	TRBV10-3	CAIRRQGAGVYGYTF
TRBJ2-2	TRBV25-1	CASSDRTGGTGELFF
TRBJ2-7	TRBV27	CASSRAPGTGGNEQYF
TRBJ1-2	TRBV6-5	CASSYSSWGSEYGYTF
TRBJ2-3	TRBV29-1	CSVSGTSGRFPQGTDTQYF
TRBJ1-4	TRBV10-3	CAISENLKPGQQSEKLFF
TRBJ2-2	TRBV6-8	CASSYSNGRTGELFF
TRBJ2-5	TRBV21-1	CASSKNPPGTPSWAQETQYF
TRBJ2-7	TRBV27	CASSWGGQGYEQYF
TRBJ2-1	TRBV5-1	CASSFTGTGETNEQFF
TRBJ1-1	TRBV2	CANSIREAFF
TRBJ2-7	TRBV27	CASSSGTGGYEQYF
TRBJ1-6	TRBV10-3	CAITNDHYNSPLHF
TRBJ2-5	TRBV6-1	CASIFGRGWQTQYF
TRBJ1-5	TRBV5-1	CASSSKKGGGQPQHF
TRBJ2-7	TRBV7-9	CASSSWVGLAGFYEQYF
TRBJ2-1	TRBV29-1	CSVEGLAGVDEQFF
TRBJ2-3	TRBV6-1	CASSEWDSGRAEDTQYF
TRBJ1-1	TRBV7-6	CASSLGGTGTEAFF
TRBJ2-1	TRBV27	CASSQGTSALYNEQFF
TRBJ1-1	TRBV7-9	CASSHNEGQHLEAFF
TRBJ2-3	TRBV4-1	CASSQGLGSSTDTQYF
TRBJ2-5	TRBV6-4	CASSPYPGRPQETQYF
TRBJ1-2	TRBV9	CASSVGAGGYTF
TRBJ2-1	TRBV28	CASSFPSTSGPYNEQFF
TRBJ2-1	TRBV6-5	CASSYGSPPGNEQFF
TRBJ1-5	TRBV27	CASSLGTNQPQHF
TRBJ2-1	TRBV2	CASSDWDRGTGEQFF
TRBJ1-5	TRBV2	CASSRTGEDSNQPQHF
TRBJ2-1	TRBV29-1	CSGTSGGYNEQFF
TRBJ2-7	TRBV18	CASSPIWGYEQYF
TRBJ2-1	TRBV9	CASSKAGEWDNEQFF
TRBJ2-7	TRBV6-5	CASSYGTGSEQYF
TRBJ2-7	TRBV5-1	CASRSDQGLPYEQYF
TRBJ2-1	TRBV6-1	CASNQGTNEQFF
TRBJ1-2	TRBV4-2	CASSHGDGNYGYTF
TRBJ1-2	TRBV7-9	CASSLRRAGGYTF
TRBJ1-2	TRBV6-1	CATTNGEDLGGYTF
TRBJ2-1	TRBV6-5	CASSYVPGVRNEQFF
TRBJ1-3	TRBV10-2	CASSESRVRVNTIYF
TRBJ2-1	TRBV6-5	CASRKGVPDYNEQFF
TRBJ2-4	TRBV29-1	CSVVPWTSGRDIQYF
TRBJ2-1	TRBV13	CASSVGPVGNEQFF
-	TRBV6-5	CATNGLASYEQYF
TRBJ1-3	TRBV28	CASSLLVTSGNTIYF
TRBJ1-1	TRBV10-3	CASSSGAEAFF
TRBJ1-2	TRBV4-3	CASSQEGTGSGYTF
TRBJ2-7	TRBV5-4	CASSLAGISYEQYF
TRBJ2-2	TRBV6-1	CASSFSNTGELFF